This T cell receptor beta chain was observed in a study of regulatory T cells in long-lasting Graves disease. Between the trimmed V and J ends, which lost 6 bases and 0 bases, there was a span of 24 bases. The CDR3 is 20 amino acids. Per germline, CDR1 SGHTA and CDR2 FQGNSA. HTBI primers from iRepertoire and Arm-PCR of CDR3 regions yielded the TCR beta libraries. TCRdb re-derived calls from the multiplex PCR reads in MiXCR, one entry per CDR3 protein. The data hold 350,000 to 450,000 distinct CDR3 sequences, with over 20% observed a single time. There are many counts of this clonotype. As to time point: persistent/refractory GD, antithyroid drugs over 5 years with positive TRAb. The TCR library used RNA extracted from PBMCs.

The source was peripheral blood mononuclear cells (PBMCs), collected when the disease was refractory, from a patient treated with antithyroid drugs. The receptor's source is a female donor with Graves disease. The J gene is TRBJ1-6, the V gene TRBV7-2, with D possibly TRBD1 on 5 matching bases. The CDR3, as DNA: TGTGCCAGCAGACCCCCCGGCGACAGCCTGATCAGCTCCTATAATTCACCCCTCCACTTT. Protein sequence: CASRPPGDSLISSYNSPLHF. Together with reference TRBV7-2 and TRBJ1-6, the CDR3 gives the full variable domain: GAGVSQSPSNKVTEKGKDVELRCDPISGHTALYWYRQSLGQGLEFLIYFQGNSAPDKSGLPSDRFSAERTGGSVSTLTIQRTQQEDSAVYLCASRPPGDSLISSYNSPLHFGNGTRLTVT.